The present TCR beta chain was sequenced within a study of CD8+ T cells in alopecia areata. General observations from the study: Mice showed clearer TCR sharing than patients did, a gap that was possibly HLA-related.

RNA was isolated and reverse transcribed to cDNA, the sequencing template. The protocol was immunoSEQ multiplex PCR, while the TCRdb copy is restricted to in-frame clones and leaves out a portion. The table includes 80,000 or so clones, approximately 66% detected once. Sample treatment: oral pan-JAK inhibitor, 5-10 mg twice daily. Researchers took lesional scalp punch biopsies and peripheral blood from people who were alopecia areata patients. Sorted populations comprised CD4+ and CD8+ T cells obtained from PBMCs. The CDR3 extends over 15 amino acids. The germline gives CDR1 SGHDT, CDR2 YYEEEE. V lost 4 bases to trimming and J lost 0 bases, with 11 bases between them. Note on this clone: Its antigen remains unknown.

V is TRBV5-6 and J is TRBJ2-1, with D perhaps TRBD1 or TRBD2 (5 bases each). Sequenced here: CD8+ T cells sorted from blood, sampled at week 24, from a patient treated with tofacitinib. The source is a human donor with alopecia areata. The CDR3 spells CASSRDRSSYNEQFF. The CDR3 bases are TGTGCCAGCAGCCGGGACCGAAGCTCCTACAATGAGCAGTTCTTC. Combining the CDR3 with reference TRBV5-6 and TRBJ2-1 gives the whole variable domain DAGVTQSPTHLIKTRGQQVTLRCSPKSGHDTVSWYQQALGQGPQFIFQYYEEEERQRGNFPDRFSGHQFPNYSSELNVNALLLGDSALYLCASSRDRSSYNEQFFGPGTRLTVL.